The 16 T cell receptor beta chains presented below share a single source sample, sequenced in a study of T cell changes during pregnancy in multiple sclerosis (dated 2019 in TCRdb). The library relied on the immunoSEQ multiplex PCR assay. TCRdb stores this immuneACCESS table with in-frame sequences only. Part of the clones is absent; in the studies checked, under half of the shortfall reflects unresolved V genes, and no reason is known for the rest. For this sample the table gives about 77,000 clones, of which 85% to 95% were detected only once. The ten largest account for approximately 2.4% of the sample. Sequenced material: peripheral blood, taken after pregnancy. The receptors were gathered from a female donor in good health, enrolled as a control in a pregnancy study.

The chain has TRBV4-2 and TRBJ2-3; D is possibly TRBD1 (5 bases). The CDR3 totals 16 residues. Germline assignment: CDR1 LGHNA and CDR2 YNFKEQ. V lost 1 base, J lost 1 base, and 12 bases lay in between. The CDR3, as DNA: TGTGCCAGCAGCCAAGCTGTGGTCAGGGGCACAGATACGCAGTATTTT. Its translation is CASSQAVVRGTDTQYF.

The V gene is TRBV10-3, the J gene TRBJ1-2, with 9 nucleotides matching TRBD1. The CDR3 has 16 residues. After removal of 2 bases from V and 6 bases from J, the junction contained 10 bases not matched to a gene. Germline V lookup: CDR1 ENHRY, CDR2 SYGVKD. CDR3 nucleotide sequence: TGTGCCATCAGTGAGAGTAGACAGGGGGATGATAATGGCTACACCTTC. It encodes CAISESRQGDDNGYTF.

The J gene is TRBJ1-2, the V gene TRBV6-1; maybe TRBD1 (6 bases). Trimming took off 7 bases at V and 0 bases at J, with 12 bases between the two ends. Germline V gives CDR1 MNHNS, CDR2 SASEGT. This CDR3 is built from 14 residues. CDR3 in DNA: TGTGCCAGCATCCGGACAGTGACTAACTATGGCTACACCTTC. This codes for CASIRTVTNYGYTF.

V and J are TRBV7-2 and TRBJ2-5; TRBD1 matches 8 bases. Trimming removed 1 base from V and 7 bases from J; junction bases left unmatched: 14. The CDR3 is 17 residues long. Per the germline V gene, CDR1 is SGHTA and CDR2 is FQGNSA. The DNA for the CDR3 is TGTGCCAGCAGCTTAGTTTCGGACAGGGCTCCGAGGGGGACCCAGTACTTC. The encoded protein is CASSLVSDRAPRGTQYF.

The chain uses TRBV10-3 and TRBJ2-1; 8 bases map to TRBD1. The CDR3 runs to 14 residues. Germline trimming cut 10 bases from V and 0 bases from J; bases unmatched to any gene: 5. Germline CDR1 and CDR2: ENHRY and SYGVKD. The CDR3 is CATQGAGSYNEQFF. CDR3 in DNA: TGTGCCACGCAGGGGGCGGGCTCCTACAATGAGCAGTTCTTC.

V usage is TRBV30 and J usage is TRBJ2-2; D possibly corresponds to TRBD1 (6 bases). Trimming shortened V by 5 bases and J by 0 bases, and 10 bases separated the two germline ends. CDR1 is GTSNPN and CDR2 is SVGIG in the germline V gene (reference sequence). This CDR3 is 14 amino acids long. The CDR3 bases are TGTGCCTGGTCCGGGACAACGAACACCGGGGAGCTGTTTTTT. It translates to CAWSGTTNTGELFF.

The chain couples TRBV13 to TRBJ2-1, with 10 bases aligning to TRBD2. Germline assignment: CDR1 PRHDT and CDR2 FYEKMQ (reference sequence). The CDR3 runs to 16 residues. The ends lost 2 bases at V and 4 bases at J; junction bases unmatched: 5. The CDR3: CASSLRSGGGYNEQFF. DNA for the CDR3: TGTGCCAGCAGCTTAAGGAGCGGGGGGGGTTACAATGAGCAGTTCTTC.

This chain connects TRBV4-3 to TRBJ2-3; 7 nucleotides align to TRBD2. Germline CDR1 and CDR2: LGHNA and YSLEER. The CDR3 loop spans 15 amino acids. V lost 0 bases to trimming and J lost 0 bases; unmatched junction nucleotides: 0. The DNA of the CDR3 is TGCGCCAGCAGCCAAGATAGCGGGAGCACAGATACGCAGTATTTT. This codes for CASSQDSGSTDTQYF.

The rearrangement links TRBV5-1 to TRBJ1-2; D perhaps matches TRBD1 (5 bases). Germline V gives CDR1 SGHRS, CDR2 YFSETQ. This CDR3 contains 14 residues. V was shortened by 0 bases and J by 2 bases, with 8 bases between the two germline ends. The CDR3 nucleotides read TGCGCCAGCAGCTTGGACAGGAGAAACTATGGCTACACCTTC. It codes for CASSLDRRNYGYTF.

This clone was recorded only once. The chain has TRBV7-2 and TRBJ2-1, with 11 bases lining up with TRBD2. The V gene end was trimmed by 4 bases and the J gene end by 10 bases; junction bases not matched to a gene: 3. CDR1 and CDR2 from the germline V gene are SGHTA and FQGNSA. This CDR3 region has 13 residues. The DNA of the CDR3 is TGTGCCAGCAGCTGGGGACTAGCGGTGGAGCAGTTCTTC. It specifies CASSWGLAVEQFF. Using reference TRBV7-2 and TRBJ2-1 for the parts outside the CDR3, the full variable domain is GAGVSQSPSNKVTEKGKDVELRCDPISGHTALYWYRQSLGQGLEFLIYFQGNSAPDKSGLPSDRFSAERTGGSVSTLTIQRTQQEDSAVYLCASSWGLAVEQFFGPGTRLTVL.

The chain has TRBV19 and TRBJ2-7; 9 bases map to TRBD2. Losses at the gene ends were 3 bases for V and 2 bases for J; bases not matched to a gene: 11. This CDR3 has 17 amino acids. Germline V gene sequence: CDR1 LNHDA, CDR2 SQIVND (reference sequence). As DNA, the CDR3 is TGTGCCAGTAGTATGTCTCTGACTAGCGGATTTACCTACGAGCAGTACTTC. This translates into CASSMSLTSGFTYEQYF.

V is TRBV7-2 and J is TRBJ2-1; tentative D call: TRBD2 (6 bases). Trimming stripped 0 bases from V and 4 bases from J, with 10 bases between. The CDR3 is made up of 15 amino acids. Per germline, CDR1 SGHTA and CDR2 FQGNSA. CDR3 sequence (DNA): TGTGCCAGCAGCTTAGCCCGGGAGCGATACAATGAGCAGTTCTTC. Translation: CASSLARERYNEQFF.

V is TRBV7-2 and J is TRBJ2-3; TRBD1 agrees at 7 bases. The CDR3 consists of 17 residues. The germline V gene has CDR1 SGHTA and CDR2 FQGNSA. The trim removed 1 base at V and 9 bases at J, leaving 16 bases unmatched. CDR3 sequence (DNA): TGTGCCAGCAGCTTAGACCCTCTCGCTAGGGGGCAGGGGACGCAGTATTTT. This codes for CASSLDPLARGQGTQYF.

The chain has TRBV9 and TRBJ2-2; 7 bases fit TRBD2. This CDR3 region has 18 residues. Germline V CDR1 and CDR2: SGDLS, YYNGEE. With V trimmed by 3 bases and J by 2 bases, 13 bases remained unmatched. The CDR3 DNA sequence: TGTGCCAGCAGCGCCCTGAACCCGGGACTACTAAACACCGGGGAGCTGTTTTTT. Protein product: CASSALNPGLLNTGELFF.

The sample holds one count of this clone. The chain couples TRBV10-1 to TRBJ2-1, with 7 positions matching TRBD2. CDR1 is WNHNN, CDR2 SYGVQD, per germline (reference sequence). The CDR3 covers 15 residues. J was trimmed by 0 bases and V by 4 bases; bases with no gene match: 3. CDR3: CASSAKRGSYNEQFF. Written as DNA, the CDR3 is TGCGCCAGCAGTGCGAAGCGGGGCTCCTACAATGAGCAGTTCTTC.

The V and J genes are TRBV27 and TRBJ1-2; a possible D gene is TRBD1 (5 bases). There are 17 residues in the CDR3. V was clipped by 5 bases and J by 3 bases, with 22 bases between them. Germline V CDR1 and CDR2: MNHEY, SMNVEV (reference sequence). The CDR3 DNA sequence: TGTGCCAGCAGTGCATACGGGAGCACGGGGCAAGACTATGGCTACACCTTC. It codes for CASSAYGSTGQDYGYTF.